The clone carrying this TCR beta chain has a handful of counts. Its antigen is not known. Germline-derived CDR1 and CDR2 are MDHEN and SYDVKM. Trimming at V came to 6 bases and at J to 2 bases, leaving 5 bases not matched to a gene. The CDR3 spans 15 residues. The sample originates from a study of graft-versus-host responses after intestinal transplantation. Profiling relied on immunoSEQ multiplex PCR, and the TCRdb table lists in-frame clones only, not all of them. The table shows some 110,000 clones, with less than 90% occurring only once. Study-level results: The presence of high graft-versus-host to host-versus-graft clonal ratios in allografts characterized patients with graft-donor T cell macrochimerism.

This TCR was sampled from a human donor who received an intestinal transplant. The sequencing here drew on unstimulated CD4+ T cells sorted from spleen or lymph node cells, taken before intestinal transplant. The V gene is TRBV28, the J gene TRBJ1-5; 9 nucleotides agree with TRBD1. The CDR3, as DNA: TGTGCCAGCAGGGGCTGGACAGGGGGCAATCAGCCCCAGCATTTT. It encodes CASRGWTGGNQPQHF.